This TCR beta chain was identified in a study of molecular identifiers for immune sequencing clone quantification. In germline, CDR1 is MDHEN, CDR2 SYDVKM. Between the trimmed V and J ends, which lost 2 bases and 9 bases, there was a span of 17 bases. The CDR3 extends over 14 amino acids. One entry per CDR3 protein, called by TCRdb with MiXCR from the PCR reads. The table lists fewer than 350,000 distinct CDR3 sequences, 20% to 25% of them singletons. The table lists this clonotype with many counts. The antigen remains undetermined. Whole-study results and caveats: Clones that had above 20 RNA copies took up over 98% of effector molecules but under 1% in naive cells.

The chain couples TRBV28 to TRBJ2-7; the D gene could be TRBD1 or TRBD2 (7 bases each). This receptor was taken from a human donor in good health. Some libraries in this study had Jurkat cell RNA spiked in. What was sequenced was naive CD8+ T cells from blood, with Jurkat cell RNA spiked in. Indicated subset: FACS-sorted CD8+CD4-CCR7+CD45RA+ naive T cells. CDR3 coding DNA: TGTGCCAGCAGTTTAGACAGGGAGGGACGTGTGCAGTACTTC. It codes for CASSLDREGRVQYF.